The 30 T cell receptor beta chains below come from one sample, sequenced in a study of T cells in Graves' hyperthyroidism and ophthalmopathy. From RNA transcripts, TCR beta CDR3 regions were amplified. An initial round of RT-PCR targeting the TCR CDR3 relied on the HTBI primer set. One entry per CDR3 protein, called by TCRdb with MiXCR from the multiplex PCR reads. The table has fewer than 500,000 distinct CDR3 sequences, 13% seen once; the top ten hold around 21%. The sample was blood. These receptors were collected from a man under 40 with Graves' hyperthyroidism that later progressed to Graves' ophthalmopathy.

J is TRBJ1-6 and V is TRBV19; 8 nucleotides agree with TRBD1. This CDR3 comprises 14 residues. Germline lookup yields CDR1 LNHDA and CDR2 SQIVND (reference sequence). Trimming at V came to 5 bases and at J to 10 bases, leaving 7 bases not matched to a gene. The CDR3 protein is CASSLDREGSPLHF. CDR3 coding DNA: TGTGCCAGTAGTTTGGACAGGGAGGGATCACCCCTCCACTTT.

This clonotype was picked up many times. The chain carries TRBV5-1 and TRBJ1-1, with no clear D. Germline V gives CDR1 SGHRS, CDR2 YFSETQ. Trimming left V 3 bases short and J 0 bases short, with 15 bases between. The CDR3 totals 16 residues. CDR3 loop: CASSSRSGRLNTEAFF. CDR3 in DNA: TGCGCCAGCAGCTCACGGAGCGGCAGACTGAACACTGAAGCTTTCTTT. The variable domain in full, completed from reference TRBV5-1 and TRBJ1-1, reads KAGVTQTPRYLIKTRGQQVTLSCSPISGHRSVSWYQQTPGQGLQFLFEYFSETQRNKGNFPGRFSGRQFSNSRSEMNVSTLELGDSALYLCASSSRSGRLNTEAFFGQGTRLTVV.

This clonotype was picked up a small number of times. The CDR3 is CASSHRTGSGETQYF. The DNA for the CDR3 is TGCGCCAGCAGCCACAGGACAGGGTCGGGGGAGACCCAGTACTTC. The chain uses TRBV4-1 and TRBJ2-5; 8 bases agree with TRBD1. J gave up 5 bases and V 3 bases, and 8 bases lay outside the gene matches. CDR1 is MGHRA, CDR2 YSYEKL, per germline. CDR3 length: 15 amino acids.

This rearrangement joins TRBV28 to TRBJ1-4; no clear D gene. Trimming pared 6 bases from V and 1 base from J, leaving 12 bases between. Germline values: CDR1 MDHEN, CDR2 SYDVKM. This CDR3 region has 15 residues. The CDR3 bases are TGTGCCAGCAGCCTTTGGGGAAGAACTAATGAAAAACTGTTTTTT. It specifies CASSLWGRTNEKLFF.

V usage is TRBV27 and J usage is TRBJ2-1, with D tentatively TRBD1 (6 bases). Germline CDR1 MNHEY, CDR2 SMNVEV (reference sequence). The CDR3 has 13 amino acids. Trimming stripped 3 bases from V and 9 bases from J, with 12 bases between. CDR3 protein: CASSFLQGAEQFF. The DNA of the CDR3 is TGTGCCAGCAGTTTCTTACAGGGTGCTGAGCAGTTCTTC.

V is TRBV12-3 or TRBV12-4 and J is TRBJ2-7, with TRBD2 matching 10 bases. This CDR3 region has 16 residues. V lost 6 bases, J lost 0 bases, and 8 bases stayed unmatched. The CDR3 reads CASSLSGGTSSYEQYF. The DNA for the CDR3 is TGTGCCAGCAGCCTTAGCGGGGGGACCAGCTCCTACGAGCAGTACTTC.

There are many counts of this clonotype. This chain connects TRBV30 to TRBJ1-2; 8 nucleotides match TRBD1. V lost 3 bases, J lost 0 bases, and 6 bases stayed unmatched. CDR1 is GTSNPN and CDR2 is SVGIG in the germline V gene (reference sequence). The CDR3 covers 15 residues. In nucleotides, the CDR3 is TGTGCCTGGAGGGCCGGACAGGGAGCTAACTATGGCTACACCTTC. The encoded protein is CAWRAGQGANYGYTF. Full variable domain (rest looked up from reference TRBV30 and TRBJ1-2): SQTIHQWPATLVQPVGSPLSLECTVEGTSNPNLYWYRQAAGRGLQLLFYSVGIGQISSEVPQNLSASRPQDRQFILSSKKLLLSDSGFYLCAWRAGQGANYGYTFGSGTRLTVV.

This clonotype was observed at least ten times. CDR3: CASSRSRLRDRASYGYTF. CDR3 in DNA: TGTGCCAGCAGCCGCTCCAGGCTCCGGGACAGAGCTAGCTATGGCTACACCTTC. The chain combines TRBV3-1 with TRBJ1-2; TRBD1 matches 7 bases. The CDR3 extends over 18 amino acids. The V segment lost 4 bases and the J segment 4 bases; nucleotides outside the gene matches: 18. Per the germline V gene, CDR1 is LGHDT and CDR2 is YNNKEL (reference sequence). The variable domain in full, completed from reference TRBV3-1 and TRBJ1-2, reads DTAVSQTPKYLVTQMGNDKSIKCEQNLGHDTMYWYKQDSKKFLKIMFSYNNKELIINETVPNRFSPKSPDKAHLNLHINSLELGDSAVYFCASSRSRLRDRASYGYTFGSGTRLTVV.

This clonotype appeared many times. The rearrangement uses TRBV2 and TRBJ1-2, with 8 bases identical to TRBD1. V was clipped by 6 bases and J by 8 bases; unmatched bases: 8. The germline V gene has CDR1 SNHLY and CDR2 FYNNEI. The CDR3 runs to 13 residues. The CDR3 coding sequence is TGTGCCAGCAGCCAGACAGGGGTCTGGGGCTACACCTTC. Residues: CASSQTGVWGYTF.

This clonotype has at least ten counts. The V and J genes are TRBV11-3 and TRBJ2-7; D remains ambiguous. Germline CDR1 is SGHNT and CDR2 is YENEEA. CDR3 length: 15 residues. Trimming took 0 bases from V and 2 from J, leaving 11 bases between them. The CDR3 DNA reads TGTGCCAGCAGCTTAGAAGGGCGGCCTACCTACGAGCAGTACTTC. Translated, it gives CASSLEGRPTYEQYF.

This clonotype was seen ten or more times. The chain couples TRBV5-6 to TRBJ2-7; D is perhaps TRBD2 (6 bases). Germline lookup yields CDR1 SGHDT and CDR2 YYEEEE. Trimming removed 1 base from V and 4 bases from J, with 12 bases in between. This CDR3 has 14 amino acids. The CDR3 coding sequence is TGTGCCAGCAGCTTGTGGGAGGTTGGGTACGAGCAGTACTTC. This codes for CASSLWEVGYEQYF.

The gene calls are TRBV20-1 and TRBJ1-2; a weak D match, TRBD1 (5 bases). CDR1 and CDR2 from the germline V gene are DFQATT and SNEGSKA (reference sequence). The CDR3 length is 13 residues. V was clipped by 5 bases and J by 8 bases, with 18 bases between them. The CDR3: CSAPSGTHGGYTF. Here the CDR3 DNA reads TGCAGTGCTCCTTCCGGGACTCATGGGGGCTACACCTTC.

This clonotype showed up many times. The gene calls are TRBV2 and TRBJ2-3; 12 positions match TRBD2. Trimming cost V 6 bases and J 5 bases; bases outside gene matches: 9. CDR1 is SNHLY and CDR2 is FYNNEI in the germline V gene. The CDR3 runs 16 residues. The CDR3 DNA reads as TGTGCCAGCAGCGAACGACTAGCGGGGGCTGGAGATACGCAGTATTTT. It specifies CASSERLAGAGDTQYF.

This clonotype was seen many times. V and J are TRBV6-1 and TRBJ1-5, with D possibly TRBD1 on 5 matching bases. The CDR3 contains 16 residues. V was shortened by 2 bases and J by 0 bases, with 11 bases between the two germline ends. The germline gives CDR1 MNHNS, CDR2 SASEGT. As DNA, the CDR3 is TGTGCCAGCAGTGAATTCGGGGCAGATAGCAATCAGCCCCAGCATTTT. This encodes CASSEFGADSNQPQHF.

Ten or more counts support this clonotype. V is TRBV11-2 and J is TRBJ2-5, with unresolved D. Germline values: CDR1 SGHAT, CDR2 FQNNGV. V was shortened by 5 bases and J by 5 bases, with 12 bases between the two germline ends. This CDR3 has 13 amino acids. The CDR3 region has the DNA TGTGCCAGCAGCACCGGTCCATCCGAGACCCAGTACTTC. Translating it yields CASSTGPSETQYF.

J is TRBJ2-7 and V is TRBV19; D assignment may be TRBD1 or TRBD2 (5 bases each). Looked up from germline, CDR1 is LNHDA and CDR2 is SQIVND (reference sequence). Trimming pared 3 bases from V and 0 bases from J, leaving 12 bases between. The length of the CDR3 is 15 residues. CDR3 nucleotide sequence: TGTGCCAGTAGTATCGTCAGGGACCCCTCCTACGAGCAGTACTTC. As protein: CASSIVRDPSYEQYF.

At least ten counts were recorded for this clonotype. CDR3 bases: TGTGCCAGCAGTGAAGAGGCCGGGACACCCTCCTACGAGCAGTACTTC. This translates into CASSEEAGTPSYEQYF. The chain is built from TRBV6-1 and TRBJ2-7, with a tentative D call TRBD1 (6 bases). The CDR3 totals 16 residues. Trimming removed 1 base at V and 0 bases at J, with 13 bases between. The germline V gene encodes CDR1 MNHNS and CDR2 SASEGT.

This clonotype was recorded many times. This chain links TRBV7-8 with TRBJ1-5, with 7 bases matching TRBD1. CDR1 is SGHVS and CDR2 is FQNEAQ in the germline V gene. CDR3 length equals 16 residues. Trimming cost V 0 bases and J 0 bases; bases outside gene matches: 2. The CDR3 coding sequence is TGTGCCAGCAGCTTAGCGACAGGGATTAGCAATCAGCCCCAGCATTTT. Translated, it gives CASSLATGISNQPQHF. The complete variable domain, with remaining parts taken from reference TRBV7-8 and TRBJ1-5, reads GAGVSQSPRYKVAKRGQDVALRCDPISGHVSLFWYQQALGQGPEFLTYFQNEAQLDKSGLPSDRFFAERPEGSVSTLKIQRTQQEDSAVYLCASSLATGISNQPQHFGDGTRLSIL.

In its sample, this clonotype was seen many times. This chain links TRBV2 with TRBJ2-7, with 9 nucleotides matching TRBD1. Unmatched junction bases numbered 6, after V lost 5 bases and J lost 4 bases. The germline V gene has CDR1 SNHLY and CDR2 FYNNEI. The CDR3 spans 14 residues. For the CDR3, the DNA is TGTGCCAGCAGTTCCGGGACAGGGCTATACGAGCAGTACTTC. Translation: CASSSGTGLYEQYF.

CDR3 in DNA: TGTGCCAGCAGGGTAAGAAGGGGAAGTCGAGAGCAGTACTTC. Translation gives CASRVRRGSREQYF. The gene calls are TRBV6-1 and TRBJ2-7, with D maybe TRBD1 (5 bases). From germline, CDR1 is MNHNS and CDR2 SASEGT. V lost 6 bases, J lost 7 bases, and 19 bases lay in between. The CDR3 runs 14 residues.

This clonotype appeared many times. The rearrangement uses TRBV18 and TRBJ1-1, with 7 bases fitting TRBD1. The V gene end was trimmed by 6 bases and the J gene end by 5 bases; junction bases not matched to a gene: 12. The germline gives CDR1 KGHSH, CDR2 LQKENI. The CDR3 consists of 15 residues. CDR3 amino acids: CASSRNPPRGTEAFF. CDR3 bases: TGTGCCAGCTCCCGCAACCCCCCCAGGGGGACTGAAGCTTTCTTT.

This clonotype showed up just a few times. The V call is TRBV10-2, the J call TRBJ1-4, with D possibly matching TRBD1 (5 bases). The CDR3 runs to 17 residues. With 4 bases removed from V and 3 bases from J, the gap between germline ends came to 18 bases. Germline V gives CDR1 WSHSY, CDR2 SAAADI. The CDR3 is CASSAGGEMTANEKLFF. The CDR3 DNA reads as TGCGCCAGCAGTGCCGGAGGGGAGATGACAGCTAATGAAAAACTGTTTTTT.

This chain links TRBV30 with TRBJ1-5, with D hard to call. The CDR3 runs 15 residues. V was cut by 3 bases and J by 2 bases, with 14 bases left in between. The V gene's germline CDR1 is GTSNPN and CDR2 SVGIG (reference sequence). CDR3 DNA sequence: TGTGCCTGGAGGGGAGGGTCCTCGGGCAATCAGCCCCAGCATTTT. It specifies CAWRGGSSGNQPQHF.

CDR3 nucleotides: TGTGCCATCAGTGAAGCAGGGGGCTCCTATAATTCACCCCTCCACTTT. It specifies CAISEAGGSYNSPLHF. V gene TRBV10-3 combines with J gene TRBJ1-6; 7 bases line up with TRBD1. Trimming cost V 3 bases and J 0 bases; bases outside gene matches: 2. CDR3 length: 16 amino acids. The V gene's germline CDR1 is ENHRY and CDR2 SYGVKD.

In this sample, this clonotype turned up a few times. This chain connects TRBV7-9 to TRBJ2-1; D could derive from TRBD1 or TRBD2 (5 bases each). From germline, CDR1 is SEHNR and CDR2 FQNEAQ (reference sequence). The CDR3 totals 16 residues. V was shortened by 1 base and J by 1 base, with 11 bases between the two germline ends. CDR3 nucleotide sequence: TGTGCCAGCAGCTTAGAGGGACCGAGTTCCTACAATGAGCAGTTCTTC. Translation: CASSLEGPSSYNEQFF.

This clonotype was seen many times. In nucleotides, the CDR3 is TGTGCCAGCAGCCAAGTTGGGTCCAGCACAGATACGCAGTATTTT. Protein sequence: CASSQVGSSTDTQYF. The chain carries TRBV3-1 and TRBJ2-3; D gene unclear. The germline gives CDR1 LGHDT, CDR2 YNNKEL (reference sequence). CDR3 length: 15 residues. The V and J ends lost 1 base and 0 bases respectively, with 8 bases between them.

In this sample, this clonotype turned up many times. The genes are TRBV6-6 and TRBJ1-2; no firm D call. Trimming left V 0 bases short and J 2 bases short, with 10 bases between. The germline V gene has CDR1 MNHNY and CDR2 SVGAGI (reference sequence). This CDR3 has 15 residues. CDR3 nucleotides: TGTGCCAGCAGTTACTCGTTTCCAGTGAACTATGGCTACACCTTC. It encodes CASSYSFPVNYGYTF.

This clonotype was counted ten times or more. The V gene is TRBV20-1, the J gene TRBJ1-2; D may be TRBD1 (5 bases). Trimming cost V 3 bases and J 2 bases, with 22 bases left between them. There are 17 residues in the CDR3. Germline V lookup: CDR1 DFQATT, CDR2 SNEGSKA (reference sequence). The DNA of the CDR3 is TGCAGTGCTAGGAGGGGAGACATCTCGACCCTAAACTATGGCTACACCTTC. Protein sequence: CSARRGDISTLNYGYTF.

This clonotype was counted at least ten times. The V call is TRBV13, the J call TRBJ1-2; D gene unclear. Germline V gives CDR1 PRHDT, CDR2 FYEKMQ (reference sequence). CDR3 length: 14 residues. The V end was cut by 1 base, the J end by 2 bases, with 8 bases between. The DNA for the CDR3 is TGTGCCAGCAGCTTAGACAATTCGAACTATGGCTACACCTTC. As protein: CASSLDNSNYGYTF.

At least ten counts were recorded for this clonotype. The rearrangement joins TRBV6-1 to TRBJ1-5, with 7 bases identical to TRBD1. With 3 bases clipped from V and 1 base from J, the junction kept 3 bases outside the gene matches. The CDR3 runs 15 residues. Germline CDR1 reads MNHNS; CDR2 reads SASEGT. The chain's CDR3 is CASSDRGLSNQPQHF. DNA of the CDR3: TGTGCCAGCAGTGACAGGGGGTTAAGCAATCAGCCCCAGCATTTT.